The source of this T cell receptor (beta chain) is a study of human T cells and chemical hapten exposure. For the study at large: Among samples, TCR yields varied mainly because of small differences in pooled library volume. General study results and limits: Counts of TCRs expanded at PT1 correlated positively with patch test score. Versus controls, significantly more large CDR3 similarity clusters arose from expanded TCRs.

Sample time point: pre-sensitization, week 0. Treatment denoted: therapeutic diphenylcyclopropenone sensitization with weekly scalp DPC. People who gave samples had alopecia, were 18 to 70 years old, and were suitable for DPC. TCRdb independently ran MiXCR on the RACE reads; one entry per CDR3 protein. Among 280,000 or so distinct CDR3 sequences listed, roughly 8% were seen once. This clonotype was counted many times. Its antigen is unknown. This specimen was whole blood, taken in connection with sensitization to the hapten diphenylcyclopropenone (DPC). This TCR was recovered from a man aged 18-30 years with alopecia areata. Some clones in this sample may be carry-over from other donors' samples.

The DNA for the CDR3 is TGTGCCAGCAGCGGAACAGGGTTGAAGCGAGGCTACACCTTC. It encodes CASSGTGLKRGYTF. The chain combines TRBV9 with TRBJ1-2; D may be TRBD1 (6 bases). V was clipped by 3 bases and J by 8 bases, with 17 bases between them. Germline V CDR1 and CDR2: SGDLS, YYNGEE. The length of the CDR3 is 14 residues.